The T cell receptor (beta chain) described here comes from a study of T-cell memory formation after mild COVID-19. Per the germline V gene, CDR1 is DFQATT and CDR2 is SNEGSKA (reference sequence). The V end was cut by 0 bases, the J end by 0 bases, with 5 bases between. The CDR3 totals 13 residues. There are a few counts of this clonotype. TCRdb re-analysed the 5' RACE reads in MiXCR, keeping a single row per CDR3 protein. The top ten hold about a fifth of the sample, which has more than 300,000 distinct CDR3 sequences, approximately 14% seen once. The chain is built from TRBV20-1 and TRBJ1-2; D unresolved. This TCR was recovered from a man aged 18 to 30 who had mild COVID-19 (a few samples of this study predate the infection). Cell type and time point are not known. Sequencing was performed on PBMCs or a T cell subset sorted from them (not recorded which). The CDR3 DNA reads TGCAGTGCTAGAGACCCAGCTAACTATGGCTACACCTTC. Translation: CSARDPANYGYTF.